This T cell receptor beta chain was recorded in a study of CD8+CD57+ T cells in acquired aplastic anemia. Across the study: Across the sorted CD4+ and CD8+ cells, DNA amounts averaged approximately 3 ug.

The CDR3 totals 16 residues. CDR1 is KGHDR and CDR2 is SFDVKD in the germline V gene. V lost 0 bases and J lost 0, with 8 bases in between. Sequencing was done on patients that had shown CD8+CD57+ cell expansion by flow cytometry. Of note for this clonotype: As yet, its antigen is unknown.

The study profiled TCR beta VDJ and CDR3 using genomic DNA as template. TCRdb recomputed calls from the reads with MiXCR, one row per CDR3 protein. The data contain about 160,000 distinct CDR3 sequences, less than 60% of them seen just once; the ten biggest clones take up around 2.9%. Findings and caveats of the study: Researchers report that twenty-nine CD8+ CDR3 sequences appeared in both patients and controls.

The receptor comes from a human donor with aplastic anemia. The sample consisted of sorted CD4+, CD8+, or CD8+CD57+ T cells (not recorded which) from PBMCs. The chain links TRBV24-1 to TRBJ2-1; D might be TRBD2 (6 bases). CDR3 sequence: CATSDLSGDSYNEQFF. Written as DNA, the CDR3 is TGTGCCACCAGTGATTTGTCGGGAGACTCCTACAATGAGCAGTTCTTC.